This entry describes one T cell receptor beta chain. This specimen comes from a study of siplizumab effects on memory and regulatory T cells. Germline values: CDR1 MGHRA, CDR2 YSYEKL. Trimming pared 1 base from V and 0 bases from J, leaving 20 bases between. The CDR3 is 19 residues long. Sequencing was performed with immunoSEQ multiplex PCR; in TCRdb, only in-frame clones are kept and a portion is missing. This table holds 120,000 or so clones, over 85% found once. The sequencing sample was made of CD4+ T cells sorted from blood. This chain connects TRBV4-1 to TRBJ2-3, with D perhaps matching TRBD1 (5 bases). This clonotype originated in a human donor in good health. In nucleotides, the CDR3 is TGCGCCAGCAGCCAAGGTCGGGCTTGGGGCGGAACTAGCACAGATACGCAGTATTTT. Its translation: CASSQGRAWGGTSTDTQYF.